The subject of this entry is one T cell receptor (beta chain). A second PCR of roughly 7 to 11 cycles used a sample-barcoded 5' primer and a J-beta primer mix. Sequencing yielded, for each sample, at least 3 million paired-end reads carrying CDR3. TCRdb analysed the 5' RACE reads with MiXCR anew, one entry per CDR3 protein. Altogether 700,000 or so distinct CDR3 sequences are present, 20% to 25% being singletons, with the ten largest covering under 25%. The source of the sample is a study of blood T cells in healthy people across ages. Trimming took off 5 bases at V and 4 bases at J, with 13 bases between the two ends. From germline, CDR1 is MNHNY and CDR2 SVGAGI (reference sequence). The CDR3 runs 14 residues.

The material sequenced was blood. This TCR came from a man aged 65-85 years in good health. The chain has TRBV6-6 and TRBJ2-3; TRBD2 is a possible D gene (5 bases). CDR3 DNA: TGTGCCAGCAGTGGCCTAGCCCGGGCAGATACGCAGTATTTT. Its protein product is CASSGLARADTQYF.